One sample yielded the 6 T cell receptor beta chains listed below, sequenced in a study of CD8+ T cells in alopecia areata (dated by TCRdb to between 2017 and 2018). The time point label, as the study defines it: around 4 weeks on oral tofacitinib. Read against the paper, the sample's treatment or condition label means: oral pan-JAK inhibitor, 5-10 mg twice daily. Library preparation was by the immunoSEQ multiplex PCR assay. For TCR sequencing, RNA was extracted from every sample and reverse transcribed into cDNA to serve as template. This is the immuneACCESS table as TCRdb keeps it, with only in-frame sequences that have V and J called. A part of the clones is gone; compared with another copy, unresolved V genes explain less than half, and the rest is unexplained. The table for this sample lists approximately 45,000 clones; around 71% of them were counted only once. The top ten constitute roughly 20% of the sample.

This material consisted of CD8+ T cells sorted from blood, taken at week 4, from a patient treated with tofacitinib. These receptors all stem from a human donor with alopecia areata.

The genes are TRBV23-1 and TRBJ1-5; 7 bases are a match to TRBD1. TRBV23-1 is classed as an ORF, of uncertain function. The ends lost 4 bases at V and 9 bases at J; junction bases unmatched: 9. This CDR3 has 14 residues. The CDR3 DNA sequence: TGCGCCAGCAGTCTCTTGACAGGGCCCCGGCCCCAGCATTTT. As protein: CASSLLTGPRPQHF.

This clone was seen a few times. This CDR3 reads CASSQDLENTEAFF. The CDR3 region has the DNA TGCGCCAGCAGCCAAGATCTGGAGAACACTGAAGCTTTCTTT. The chain is built from TRBV4-3 and TRBJ1-1; D gene unclear. The CDR3 runs to 14 residues. V lost 0 bases and J 1 base, leaving 6 bases between the germline ends. The V gene's germline CDR1 is LGHNA and CDR2 YSLEER.

The chain uses TRBV11-2 and TRBJ2-3, with 7 bases that match TRBD2. CDR1 and CDR2 (germline): SGHAT, FQNNGV. This CDR3 region has 18 residues. Trimming removed 5 bases from V and 2 bases from J; junction bases left unmatched: 16. CDR3 protein: CASSARPEMAGDTDTQYF. In nucleotides, the CDR3 is TGTGCCAGCAGCGCCCGCCCAGAGATGGCGGGGGACACAGATACGCAGTATTTT.

This chain connects TRBV9 to TRBJ1-3; 7 nucleotides line up with TRBD1. J was trimmed by 2 bases and V by 3 bases; bases with no gene match: 2. CDR3 size: 14 residues. CDR1 is SGDLS, CDR2 YYNGEE, per germline. The CDR3 DNA reads TGTGCCAGCAGCGAGGGGGCCGCTGGAAACACCATATATTTT. Protein: CASSEGAAGNTIYF.

This clone turned up a few times. V usage is TRBV29-1 and J usage is TRBJ1-2; possible D gene TRBD1, 6 bases. Deletions cut 5 bases from V and 5 bases from J, with 15 bases between. This CDR3 is 13 amino acids long. Germline CDR1 reads SQVTM; CDR2 reads ANQGSEA. The CDR3 loop is CSVIGSRGYGYTF. CDR3 DNA: TGCAGCGTTATTGGATCCAGGGGTTATGGCTACACCTTC.

The chain employs TRBV25-1 and TRBJ1-1; no clear D gene. Germline CDR1 reads MGHDK; CDR2 reads SYGVNS. Trimming took off 5 bases at V and 5 bases at J, with 12 bases between the two ends. The CDR3 runs 13 residues. The CDR3 loop is CASSLGLHTEAFF. CDR3 coding DNA: TGTGCCAGCAGTCTCGGACTGCATACTGAAGCTTTCTTT.